Included here is one TCR beta chain sequence, with context. What antigen it recognizes has not been identified. No base qualities exist here, and no much larger clone lies one base off it. According to the germline V gene, CDR1 reads SGHRS and CDR2 reads YFSETQ. Cut back by 3 bases and 1 base, the V and J ends lie 10 bases apart. The CDR3 sequence holds 14 residues, the cysteine and phenylalanine included. The only DNA kept is the CDR3, 42 bases in frame from the first base. The library was generated by the immunoSEQ multiplex PCR assay. To provide template for TCR sequencing, every sample had RNA extracted and reverse transcribed into cDNA. First-strand cDNA was synthesized with SuperScript III using a 2:1 mix of oligo-dT and random hexamers. Amplification bias was assessed with a synthetic immune receptor repertoire, and residual bias was removed computationally. Under the source paper's analysis protocol: Raw reads were preprocessed to remove errors, and CDR3 was defined by IMGT conventions from the conserved cysteine to phenylalanine. Clonality was computed by normalizing Shannon entropy by log2 of the number of productive unique TCRs and subtracting the result from 1. Whether scalp clones were CD4 or CD8 was inferred by matching scalp TCRbeta sequences against CD4 and CD8 repertoires sorted from blood. Not all clones reach the TCRdb copy of this immuneACCESS table, which keeps in-frame sequences only. Checked studies attribute under half of the gap to unresolved V genes and leave the rest unexplained. V, J and clone size reflect that table, while D and trimming were determined from the DNA. This sample holds about 200,000 clones; about 56% were observed only once. The biggest ten clones account for approximately 4.9% of the sample.

The data belong to a study of CD8+ T cells in alopecia areata (dated by TCRdb to 2016 to 2019). About the full investigation: High-throughput TCRbeta sequencing was used to examine T cell clonal expansion in alopecia areata in both the C3H/HeJ mouse model and human patients. Human TCRbeta sequencing covered scalp tissue and sorted CD4+ and CD8+ peripheral blood T cells from patchy and totalis/universalis alopecia areata patients and healthy controls. Scalp clonality was compared among normal scalp (n=4), patchy alopecia areata scalp (n=8), and alopecia totalis/universalis scalp (n=8). TCRbeta CDR3 regions were amplified by immunoSEQ multiplex PCR using 35 Vbeta forward and 13 Jbeta reverse primers. RNA came from the PAXgene miRNA kit for fixed scalp, the miRNeasy kit for PBMCs, and the RNeasy kit for mouse skin.

Findings and caveats that apply to the study as a whole: Resident alphabeta T cells in normal human skin are also sequenced, complicating scalp TCR repertoire analysis, unlike mouse skin dominated by gammadelta T cells. Compared with mice, TCR sequences shared between patients were less clear, possibly partly because of HLA diversity across the patient population. Higher clonality and more expanded CD8+ clones were observed in lesional scalp than in normal scalp, particularly in alopecia totalis/universalis, a finding suggestive of antigenic drive.

PBMCs were separated by density centrifugation and stained for CD3, CD4 and CD8, after which CD4+ and CD8+ T cells were sorted on a FACSAria. Scalp biopsies and blood samples were obtained from unaffected controls. The source material was CD8+ T cells sorted from blood. The chain couples TRBV5-1 to TRBJ2-5; the D gene could be TRBD1 or TRBD2, each one agreeing over 5 bases. This TCR derives from a human donor in good health. The DNA is TGCGCCAGCAGCTGGCCCGGGGCCCAAGAGACCCAGTACTTC. The encoded protein is CASSWPGAQETQYF. The CDR3, completed at both ends by the reference TRBV5-1 and TRBJ2-5 genes, gives the full variable domain KAGVTQTPRYLIKTRGQQVTLSCSPISGHRSVSWYQQTPGQGLQFLFEYFSETQRNKGNFPGRFSGRQFSNSRSEMNVSTLELGDSALYLCASSWPGAQETQYFGPGTRLLVL.